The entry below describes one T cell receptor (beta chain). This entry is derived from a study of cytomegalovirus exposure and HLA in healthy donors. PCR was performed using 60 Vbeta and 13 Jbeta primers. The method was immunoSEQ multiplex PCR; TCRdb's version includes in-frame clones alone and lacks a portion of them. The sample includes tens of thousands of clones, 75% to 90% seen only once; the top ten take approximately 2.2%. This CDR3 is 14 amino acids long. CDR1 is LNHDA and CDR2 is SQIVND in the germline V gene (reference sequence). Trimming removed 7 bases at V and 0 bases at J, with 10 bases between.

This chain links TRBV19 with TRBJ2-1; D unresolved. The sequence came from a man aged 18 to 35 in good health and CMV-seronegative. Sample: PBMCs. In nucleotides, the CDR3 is TGTGCCAGTACTGAAGCGACCTCCTACAATGAGCAGTTCTTC. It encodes CASTEATSYNEQFF.